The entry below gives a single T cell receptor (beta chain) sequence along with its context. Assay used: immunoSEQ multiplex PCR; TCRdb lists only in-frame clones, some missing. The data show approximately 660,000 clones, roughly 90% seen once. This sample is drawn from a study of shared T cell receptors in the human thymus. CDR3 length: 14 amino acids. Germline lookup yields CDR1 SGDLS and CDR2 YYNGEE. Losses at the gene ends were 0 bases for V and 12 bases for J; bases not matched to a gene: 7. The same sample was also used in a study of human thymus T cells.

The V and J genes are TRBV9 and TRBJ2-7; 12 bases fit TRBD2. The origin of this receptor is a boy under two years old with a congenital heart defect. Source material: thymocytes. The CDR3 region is CASSVDASGRVVYF. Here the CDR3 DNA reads TGTGCCAGCAGCGTAGATGCTAGCGGGAGGGTAGTGTACTTC.